In its sample, the clone carrying this T cell receptor (beta chain) was seen once. Its antigen is still unknown. This specimen belongs to a study of OX40 agonist ivuxolimab in advanced cancers. Study-level points and caveats: Circulating CD4+ and CD8+ T cells showed clonal expansion by week 6 at 0.1 to 3.0 mg/kg.

Sequencing used immunoSEQ multiplex PCR; TCRdb keeps in-frame clones, though not all of them. The sample comprises 90,000 or so clones, approximately 89% of which are singletons, and approximately 0.78% rests with the top ten. Germline lookup yields CDR1 SGHKS and CDR2 YYEKEE (reference sequence). The CDR3 sequence is 16 residues long. The V end was cut by 0 bases, the J end by 3 bases, with 15 bases between. This clonotype was obtained from an adult with an advanced solid tumor such as melanoma, head and neck, liver or kidney cancer. This chain links TRBV5-5 with TRBJ2-5; D assignment may be TRBD1 or TRBD2 (6 bases each). The sequencing used CD4+ or CD8+ T cells sorted from blood, collected in a trial of the OX40 agonist ivuxolimab. CDR3 loop: CASSLERGGREETQYF. Written as DNA, the CDR3 is TGTGCCAGCAGCTTGGAACGTGGGGGGCGAGAAGAGACCCAGTACTTC. Based on the CDR3 plus reference TRBV5-5 and TRBJ2-5, the full variable domain is DAGVTQSPTHLIKTRGQQVTLRCSPISGHKSVSWYQQVLGQGPQFIFQYYEKEERGRGNFPDRFSARQFPNYSSELNVNALLLGDSALYLCASSLERGGREETQYFGPGTRLLVL.